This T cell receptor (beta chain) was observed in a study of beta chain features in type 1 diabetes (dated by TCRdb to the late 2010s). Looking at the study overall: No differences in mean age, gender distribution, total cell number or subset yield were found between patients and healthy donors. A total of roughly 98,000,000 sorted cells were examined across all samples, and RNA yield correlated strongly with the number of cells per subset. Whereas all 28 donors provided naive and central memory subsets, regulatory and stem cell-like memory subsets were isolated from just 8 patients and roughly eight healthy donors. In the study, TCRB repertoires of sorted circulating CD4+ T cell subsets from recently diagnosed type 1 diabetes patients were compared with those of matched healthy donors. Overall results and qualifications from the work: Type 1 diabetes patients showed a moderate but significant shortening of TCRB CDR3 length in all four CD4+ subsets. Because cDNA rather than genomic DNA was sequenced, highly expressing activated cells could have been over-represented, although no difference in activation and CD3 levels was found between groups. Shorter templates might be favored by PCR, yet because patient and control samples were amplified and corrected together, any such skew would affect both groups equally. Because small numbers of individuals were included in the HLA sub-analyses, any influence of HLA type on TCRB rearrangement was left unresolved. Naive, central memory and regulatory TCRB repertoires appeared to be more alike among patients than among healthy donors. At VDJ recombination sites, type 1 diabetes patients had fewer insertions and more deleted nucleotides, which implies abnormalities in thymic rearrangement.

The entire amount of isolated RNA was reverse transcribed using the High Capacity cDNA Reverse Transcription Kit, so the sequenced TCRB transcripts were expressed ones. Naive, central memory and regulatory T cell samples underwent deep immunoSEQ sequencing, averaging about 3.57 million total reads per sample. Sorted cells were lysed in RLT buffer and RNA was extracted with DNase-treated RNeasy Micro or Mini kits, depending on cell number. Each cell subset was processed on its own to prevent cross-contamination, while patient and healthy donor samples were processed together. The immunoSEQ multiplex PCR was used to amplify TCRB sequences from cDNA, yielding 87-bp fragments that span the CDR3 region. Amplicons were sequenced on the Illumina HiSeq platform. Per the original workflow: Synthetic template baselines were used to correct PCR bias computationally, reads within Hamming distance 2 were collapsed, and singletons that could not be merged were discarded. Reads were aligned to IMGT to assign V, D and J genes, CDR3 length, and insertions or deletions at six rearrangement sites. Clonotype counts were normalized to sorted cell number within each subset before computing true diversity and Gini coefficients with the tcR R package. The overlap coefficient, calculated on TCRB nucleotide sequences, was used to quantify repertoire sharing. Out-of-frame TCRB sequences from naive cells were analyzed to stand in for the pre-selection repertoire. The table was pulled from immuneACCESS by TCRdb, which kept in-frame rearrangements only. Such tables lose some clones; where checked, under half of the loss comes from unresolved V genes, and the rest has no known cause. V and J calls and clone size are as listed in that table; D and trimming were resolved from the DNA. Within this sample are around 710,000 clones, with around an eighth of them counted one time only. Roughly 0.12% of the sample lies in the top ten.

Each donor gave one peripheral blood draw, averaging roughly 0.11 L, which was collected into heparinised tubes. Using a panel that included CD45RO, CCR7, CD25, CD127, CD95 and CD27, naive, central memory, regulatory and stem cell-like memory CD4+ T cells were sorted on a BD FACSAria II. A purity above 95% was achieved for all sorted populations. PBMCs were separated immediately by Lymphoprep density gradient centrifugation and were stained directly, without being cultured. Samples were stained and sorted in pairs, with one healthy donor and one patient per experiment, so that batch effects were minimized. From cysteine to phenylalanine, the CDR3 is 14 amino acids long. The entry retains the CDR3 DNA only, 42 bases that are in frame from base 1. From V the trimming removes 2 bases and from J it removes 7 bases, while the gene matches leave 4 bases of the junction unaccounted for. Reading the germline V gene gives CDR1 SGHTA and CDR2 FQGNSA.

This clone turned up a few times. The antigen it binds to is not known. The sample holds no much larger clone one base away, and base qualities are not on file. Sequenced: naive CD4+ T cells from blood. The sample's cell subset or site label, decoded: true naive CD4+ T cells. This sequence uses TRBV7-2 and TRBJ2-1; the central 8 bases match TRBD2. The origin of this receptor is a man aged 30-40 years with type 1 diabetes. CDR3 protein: CASSLQLAENEQFF. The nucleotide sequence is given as TGTGCCAGCAGCTTACAACTAGCGGAGAATGAGCAGTTCTTC.